This T cell receptor (beta chain) was recovered during a study of T cells in Graves' hyperthyroidism and ophthalmopathy. Background on the study: Staff took peripheral blood when the initial diagnosis was made, before any treatment began.

TCR beta CDR3 region amplification was performed from RNA transcripts. When the TCR CDR3 underwent first-round RT-PCR, the HTBI primer set was used. Via MiXCR, TCRdb re-called the multiplex PCR reads, giving one row per CDR3 protein. The sample carries around 340,000 distinct CDR3 sequences, 16% recorded once. The CDR3 is 19 amino acids. J gave up 2 bases and V 2 bases, and 16 bases lay outside the gene matches. Looked up from germline, CDR1 is SEHNR and CDR2 is FQNEAQ (reference sequence). This sequence was found in a man aged 25 to 40 with Graves' hyperthyroidism. The sequenced material came from blood. The chain links TRBV7-9 to TRBJ2-7; 9 bases agree with TRBD1. CDR3 residues: CASSLPVRAQTGGAYEQYF. For the CDR3, the DNA is TGTGCCAGCAGCTTACCTGTACGGGCACAGACAGGGGGGGCCTACGAGCAGTACTTC.